These T cell receptor beta chains were read from a single sample in a study of blood T cell repertoires in COVID-19. Here immunoSEQ multiplex PCR was the method, and the copy in TCRdb shows in-frame clones only, minus some. Of more than 85,000 clones detected, approximately 86% appear once; the ten largest clones hold approximately 5.4%. Sequenced sample: peripheral blood. The receptors stem from a woman between 45 and 60 years old with COVID-19, enrolled during active disease. The CDR3 runs from the conserved cysteine through the conserved F or W. Fields, in order: V gene, clone size, D gene, J gene, CDR3 protein, CDR3 DNA. The D gene is left open where the match is weak. Expanded clones are given a class, and other clones once, few, many or no size at all.

TRBV25-1	NA	NA	TRBJ1-1	CASSESGGLRAFF	TGTGCCAGCAGTGAATCAGGCGGGTTGAGGGCTTTCTTT
TRBV14	NA	NA	TRBJ2-3	CASSPHHGVDTQYF	TGTGCCAGCAGCCCTCACCACGGGGTAGATACGCAGTATTTT
TRBV4-1	NA	TRBD2	TRBJ2-7	CASSRAGLAAYEQYF	TGCGCCAGCAGCCGAGCGGGACTAGCGGCCTACGAGCAGTACTTC
TRBV9	NA	TRBD2	TRBJ2-5	CASSVITSGGRETQYF	TGTGCCAGCAGCGTAATCACTAGCGGGGGGCGAGAGACCCAGTACTTC
TRBV24-1	NA	NA	TRBJ1-2	CATSEDTGSGYTF	TGTGCCACCAGTGAAGATACAGGGTCTGGCTACACCTTC
TRBV27	NA	NA	TRBJ1-1	CASIKGGPRSNTEAFF	TGTGCCAGCATCAAAGGAGGCCCAAGGAGTAACACTGAAGCTTTCTTT
TRBV7-2	NA	NA	TRBJ2-3	CASSSGLSTTDTQYF	TGTGCCAGCAGTTCCGGACTGAGTACCACAGATACGCAGTATTTT
TRBV4-3	NA	NA	TRBJ2-1	CASSRWGVPNEQFF	TGCGCCAGCAGCCGGTGGGGGGTCCCCAATGAGCAGTTCTTC
TRBV18	NA	NA	TRBJ2-3	CASSRGGPKYTDTQYF	TGTGCCAGCTCACGGGGAGGCCCTAAATACACAGATACGCAGTATTTT
TRBV5-1	NA	TRBD1	TRBJ2-4	CASSPAEGQGASNIQYF	TGCGCCAGCAGCCCGGCTGAGGGACAGGGGGCGAGTAACATTCAGTACTTC
TRBV18	NA	NA	TRBJ2-5	CASSPRGETQYF	TGTGCCAGCTCACCCAGGGGTGAGACCCAGTACTTC
TRBV9	NA	NA	TRBJ1-2	CASSLYDTGNYGYTF	TGTGCCAGCAGCCTCTATGATACAGGGAACTATGGCTACACCTTC
TRBV5-4	few	TRBD2	TRBJ2-2	CASRPGLAEREFNTGELFF	TGTGCCAGCAGACCGGGACTAGCGGAGAGGGAGTTTAACACCGGGGAGCTGTTTTTT
TRBV6-5	NA	NA	TRBJ1-6	CASSFNSNSPLHF	TGTGCCAGCAGTTTTAACAGCAATTCACCCCTCCACTTT
TRBV4-1	NA	TRBD2	TRBJ2-5	CASSQDQSLAGGQKETQYF	TGCGCCAGCAGCCAAGATCAATCCCTAGCGGGGGGCCAGAAAGAGACCCAGTACTTC
TRBV9	NA	NA	TRBJ2-1	CASSASPGYNEQFF	TGTGCCAGCAGCGCCTCCCCCGGCTACAATGAGCAGTTCTTC
TRBV6-2/TRBV6-3	NA	NA	TRBJ1-5	CASSYAGDNQPQHF	TGTGCCAGCAGTTACGCGGGGGACAATCAGCCCCAGCATTTT
TRBV7-6	NA	NA	TRBJ1-4	CASSLGLGFEKLFF	TGTGCCAGCAGCTTAGGTCTCGGTTTTGAAAAACTGTTTTTT
TRBV2	NA	NA	TRBJ1-4	CASSEASSTNEKLFF	TGTGCCAGCAGTGAAGCTAGCTCAACTAATGAAAAACTGTTTTTT
TRBV11-3	NA	TRBD1	TRBJ1-1	CASSWHGQGEAEAFF	TGTGCCAGCAGCTGGCACGGACAGGGTGAGGCTGAAGCTTTCTTT
TRBV6-5	NA	NA	TRBJ2-5	CATRESGYSRETQYF	TGTGCCACCCGGGAGTCGGGGTATTCCCGGGAGACCCAGTACTTC
TRBV30	NA	NA	TRBJ2-1	CAWSALGNEQFF	TGTGCCTGGAGTGCCCTCGGGAATGAGCAGTTCTTC
TRBV2	NA	NA	TRBJ2-6	CASSPTPTTGLSGANVLTF	TGTGCCAGCAGCCCAACCCCTACTACAGGGCTCTCTGGGGCCAACGTCCTGACTTTC
TRBV3-1/TRBV3-2	NA	NA	TRBJ1-3	CASSQSNTGNTIYF	TGTGCCAGCAGCCAATCGAACACCGGAAACACCATATATTTT
TRBV3-1/TRBV3-2	NA	TRBD1	TRBJ1-5	CASSQTTGDNQPQHF	TGTGCCAGCAGCCAAACGACAGGGGATAATCAGCCCCAGCATTTT
TRBV4-3	NA	NA	TRBJ2-1	CASSLNYGNEQFF	TGCGCCAGCAGCCTGAACTATGGGAATGAGCAGTTCTTC
TRBV12-3/TRBV12-4	NA	NA	TRBJ2-7	CASSLGNEQYF	TGTGCCAGCAGTTTGGGCAACGAGCAGTACTTC
TRBV5-6	NA	TRBD1	TRBJ2-7	CASSFPGQGYEQYF	TGTGCCAGCAGCTTCCCGGGACAGGGTTACGAGCAGTACTTC
TRBV10-2	NA	TRBD1	TRBJ1-4	CASKSAGGEKLFF	TGCGCCAGCAAGTCGGCAGGGGGGGAAAAACTGTTTTTT
TRBV7-9	NA	TRBD1	TRBJ2-7	CASSIGQGLGSYEQYF	TGTGCCAGCAGCATTGGACAGGGTCTTGGGTCCTACGAGCAGTACTTC
TRBV25-1	NA	NA	TRBJ1-1	CASSEQNTEAFF	TGTGCCAGCAGTGAACAGAACACTGAAGCTTTCTTT
TRBV12-3/TRBV12-4	NA	NA	TRBJ1-2	CASSFTDGYTF	TGTGCCAGCAGTTTTACAGATGGCTACACCTTC
TRBV7-9	NA	TRBD1	TRBJ2-5	CASSPLADRAETQYF	TGTGCCAGCAGCCCCCTAGCAGACAGGGCAGAGACCCAGTACTTC
TRBV7-3	NA	TRBD1	TRBJ2-2	CASQPQGDTGELFF	TGTGCCAGCCAACCCCAGGGGGACACCGGGGAGCTGTTTTTT
TRBV7-9	NA	TRBD1	TRBJ2-7	CASSAQGASSYEQYF	TGTGCCAGCAGCGCACAGGGGGCCTCTTCCTACGAGCAGTACTTC
TRBV19	NA	TRBD1	TRBJ1-5	CASSTRGGDRLYSNQPQHF	TGTGCCAGTAGTACAAGGGGCGGGGACAGGCTCTATAGCAATCAGCCCCAGCATTTT
TRBV11-3	NA	TRBD1	TRBJ2-3	CASSTKTGISDTQYF	TGTGCCAGCAGCACCAAGACAGGGATCTCAGATACGCAGTATTTT
TRBV7-3	NA	NA	TRBJ2-2	CASSLTGTGELFF	TGTGCCAGCAGCTTAACCGGCACCGGGGAGCTGTTTTTT